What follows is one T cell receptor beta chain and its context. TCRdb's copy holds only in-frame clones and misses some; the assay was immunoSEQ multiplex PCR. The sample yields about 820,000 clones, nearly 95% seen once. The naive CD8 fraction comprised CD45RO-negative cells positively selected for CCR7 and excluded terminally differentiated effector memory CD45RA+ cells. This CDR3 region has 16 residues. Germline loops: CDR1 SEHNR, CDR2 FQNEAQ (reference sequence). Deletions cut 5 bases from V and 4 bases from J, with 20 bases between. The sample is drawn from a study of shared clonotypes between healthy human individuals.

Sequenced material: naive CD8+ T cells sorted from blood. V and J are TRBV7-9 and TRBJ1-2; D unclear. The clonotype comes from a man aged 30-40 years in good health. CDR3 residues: CASSPPPPEKTYGYTF. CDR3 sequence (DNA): TGTGCCAGCAGCCCACCCCCCCCAGAAAAAACCTATGGCTACACCTTC.